Presented here are 22 T cell receptor beta chains from one specimen sequenced in a study of OX40 agonist ivuxolimab in advanced cancers. Some clones are missing from TCRdb's copy, which holds only in-frame ones; the method was immunoSEQ multiplex PCR. The table includes 40,000 or so clones, around 89% detected once. The specimen comprised CD4+ or CD8+ T cells sorted from blood, sampled in a trial of the OX40 agonist ivuxolimab. Receptors originate from an adult with an advanced solid tumor such as melanoma, head and neck, liver or kidney cancer.

This chain uses TRBV7-9 with TRBJ1-2, with D unclear. V was clipped by 5 bases and J by 6 bases, with 16 bases between them. CDR1 SEHNR and CDR2 FQNEAQ come from the germline V gene (reference sequence). The CDR3 has 14 residues. The CDR3 here is CASSQSDPTHGYTF. The CDR3 nucleotides are TGTGCCAGCAGCCAGTCGGACCCAACCCATGGCTACACCTTC.

This chain links TRBV19 with TRBJ1-4; D uncertain. CDR3 size: 16 residues. V was shortened by 1 base and J by 5 bases, with 14 bases between the two germline ends. Germline V CDR1 and CDR2: LNHDA, SQIVND (reference sequence). CDR3 coding DNA: TGTGCCAGTAGTATAGCCTTTACTGGTCCCAATGAAAAACTGTTTTTT. This sequence encodes CASSIAFTGPNEKLFF.

V is TRBV11-3 and J is TRBJ2-7; 8 positions agree with TRBD1. CDR1 and CDR2 from the germline V gene are SGHNT and YENEEA. CDR3 size: 14 residues. Trimming removed 5 bases from V and 3 bases from J; junction bases left unmatched: 6. The CDR3 DNA follows: TGTGCCAGCAGCCAAGACAGGGGATACTACGAGCAGTACTTC. It encodes CASSQDRGYYEQYF.

This clone turned up a few times. Other DNA sequences in this sample translate to the same CDR3. The genes are TRBV7-9 and TRBJ2-7; D uncertain. V was trimmed by 2 bases and J by 1 base, leaving 9 bases between them. The CDR3 has 14 residues. Germline values: CDR1 SEHNR, CDR2 FQNEAQ (reference sequence). The CDR3 DNA sequence: TGTGCCAGCAGCTTACAAGCCTCGTCCTACGAGCAGTACTTC. Its translation: CASSLQASSYEQYF.

This chain links TRBV29-1 with TRBJ1-1; D gene ambiguous. There are 16 residues in the CDR3. V gave up 0 bases and J gave up 2 bases, with 16 bases separating them. CDR1 and CDR2 from the germline V gene are SQVTM and ANQGSEA. CDR3: CSVEDRRWQPNTEAFF. The CDR3 nucleotides are TGCAGCGTTGAAGATCGTAGGTGGCAGCCCAACACTGAAGCTTTCTTT.

The chain combines TRBV5-6 with TRBJ1-2; D is perhaps TRBD1 (5 bases). Germline V gene sequence: CDR1 SGHDT, CDR2 YYEEEE. The CDR3 consists of 16 residues. Trimming removed 1 base at V and 4 bases at J, with 17 bases between. The DNA for the CDR3 is TGTGCCAGCAGCTTGTGGTTCAGGAGGGGAATCTATGGCTACACCTTC. Its translation is CASSLWFRRGIYGYTF.

The rearrangement joins TRBV11-1 to TRBJ1-1, with D perhaps matching TRBD1 (6 bases). From germline, CDR1 is SGHAT and CDR2 FQDESV (reference sequence). The CDR3 sequence is 16 residues long. Trimming stripped 5 bases from V and 0 bases from J, with 16 bases between. CDR3 sequence: CASSRDQGRLNTEAFF. Written as DNA, the CDR3 is TGTGCCAGCAGCCGAGATCAGGGGCGCTTGAACACTGAAGCTTTCTTT.

This chain joins TRBV7-9 and TRBJ1-2, with D unresolved. V shed 1 base and J shed 8 bases, with 14 bases lying between them. This CDR3 spans 14 amino acids. Germline loops: CDR1 SEHNR, CDR2 FQNEAQ (reference sequence). CDR3 nucleotides: TGTGCCAGCAGCTTAGAACGGGGTTTGAGCGGCTACACCTTC. Translated: CASSLERGLSGYTF.

This clone was recorded only once. The chain carries TRBV7-9 and TRBJ2-6, with 9 positions matching TRBD1. Germline CDR1 reads SEHNR; CDR2 reads FQNEAQ (reference sequence). V shed 0 bases and J 3 bases; nucleotides not matched to a gene: 3. This CDR3 is 17 amino acids long. The CDR3 sequence is CASSLATGGYGANVLTF. The CDR3 region has the DNA TGTGCCAGCAGCTTAGCGACAGGGGGTTATGGGGCCAACGTCCTGACTTTC.

This chain joins TRBV6-6 and TRBJ1-3; D is ambiguous. The CDR3 is 14 amino acids. The ends were cut back, 5 bases at V and 1 base at J, with 9 bases in the middle. Per the germline V gene, CDR1 is MNHNY and CDR2 is SVGAGI (reference sequence). CDR3 nucleotides: TGTGCCAGCAGTGACGGTTTTTCTGGAAACACCATATATTTT. Its translation: CASSDGFSGNTIYF.

This chain uses TRBV7-3 with TRBJ2-5; 8 nucleotides line up with TRBD2. CDR1 is SGHTA and CDR2 is FQGTGA in the germline V gene. With V trimmed by 5 bases and J by 2 bases, 4 bases remained unmatched. There are 14 residues in the CDR3. The CDR3 region is CASSKVAGQETQYF. CDR3 nucleotides: TGTGCCAGCAGCAAGGTAGCGGGGCAAGAGACCCAGTACTTC.

The chain combines TRBV19 with TRBJ1-2, with 9 bases lining up with TRBD1. Germline CDR1 is LNHDA and CDR2 is SQIVND (reference sequence). This CDR3 is 14 amino acids long. The ends lost 4 bases at V and 8 bases at J; junction bases unmatched: 8. Here the CDR3 DNA reads TGTGCCAGTAGTACACGGACAGGGGCAGGAGGCTACACCTTC. As protein: CASSTRTGAGGYTF.

CDR3 DNA: TGTGCCACTTCTCGGACAGGGCCGAATGAGCAGTTCTTC. Residues: CATSRTGPNEQFF. This chain joins TRBV6-6 and TRBJ2-1; 8 nucleotides align to TRBD1. Looked up from germline, CDR1 is MNHNY and CDR2 is SVGAGI (reference sequence). This CDR3 has 13 residues. V shed 10 bases, J shed 7 bases, and the junction held 9 bases outside the gene matches.

V usage is TRBV6-4 and J usage is TRBJ2-2; a possible D gene is TRBD2 (5 bases). Trimming took 6 bases from V and 5 from J, leaving 13 bases between them. The CDR3 is made up of 14 amino acids. The germline gives CDR1 MRHNA, CDR2 SNTAGT. CDR3 region: CASRSVGSTGELFF. The DNA of the CDR3 is TGTGCCAGCAGAAGTGTGGGGAGTACCGGGGAGCTGTTTTTT.

This clone was picked up a small number of times. The chain combines TRBV13 with TRBJ2-1, with 9 bases identical to TRBD2. CDR3 size: 16 residues. Germline V gives CDR1 PRHDT, CDR2 FYEKMQ (reference sequence). The trim removed 3 bases at V and 0 bases at J, leaving 3 bases unmatched. The CDR3 sequence: CASSFLAGLSYNEQFF. The CDR3 nucleotides are TGTGCCAGCAGCTTCCTAGCGGGGCTCTCCTACAATGAGCAGTTCTTC.

This sequence joins TRBV7-2 and TRBJ1-2, with 9 bases identical to TRBD1. J lost 4 bases, V lost 1 base, and 7 bases had no gene match. This CDR3 has 16 residues. Per germline, CDR1 SGHTA and CDR2 FQGNSA. The CDR3 loop is CASSLGGTGIGYGYTF. CDR3 DNA: TGTGCCAGCAGCTTAGGGGGGACAGGGATAGGCTATGGCTACACCTTC. The whole variable domain, remainder taken from reference TRBV7-2 and TRBJ1-2, is GAGVSQSPSNKVTEKGKDVELRCDPISGHTALYWYRQSLGQGLEFLIYFQGNSAPDKSGLPSDRFSAERTGGSVSTLTIQRTQQEDSAVYLCASSLGGTGIGYGYTFGSGTRLTVV.

CDR3 in amino acids: CASSLRGLAANEQFF. The DNA for the CDR3 is TGTGCCAGCAGCTTGAGGGGACTAGCGGCGAATGAGCAGTTCTTC. This chain uses TRBV7-9 with TRBJ2-1; 11 bases map to TRBD2. Germline lookup yields CDR1 SEHNR and CDR2 FQNEAQ (reference sequence). The junction had 5 bases not matched to a gene; V was cut back by 3 bases and J by 7 bases. The CDR3 loop spans 15 amino acids.

Only one count was recorded for this clone. This chain links TRBV5-4 with TRBJ1-1; D possibly corresponds to TRBD1 (6 bases). The V end was cut by 5 bases, the J end by 6 bases, with 17 bases between. From germline, CDR1 is SGHNT and CDR2 YYREEE (reference sequence). CDR3 size: 14 residues. CDR3 loop: CASRSYRESAEAFF. CDR3 nucleotide sequence: TGTGCCAGCAGAAGCTACAGGGAATCGGCTGAAGCTTTCTTT.

The gene calls are TRBV7-8 and TRBJ1-2, with D possibly being TRBD1 (5 bases). The CDR3 loop spans 12 amino acids. Germline CDR1 is SGHVS and CDR2 is FQNEAQ. Trimming pared 4 bases from V and 5 bases from J, leaving 8 bases between. The CDR3 protein is CASSSRGYGYTF. The CDR3 DNA reads as TGTGCCAGCAGCTCCCGGGGGTATGGCTACACCTTC.

The J gene is TRBJ1-2, the V gene TRBV5-1; no firm D call. The CDR3 contains 13 residues. Trimming left V 0 bases short and J 2 bases short, with 5 bases between. Looked up from germline, CDR1 is SGHRS and CDR2 is YFSETQ. This chain's CDR3 is CASSLGQNYGYTF. CDR3 DNA sequence: TGCGCCAGCAGCTTGGGACAAAACTATGGCTACACCTTC.

This clone was picked up one time. The CDR3 spells CAIRSVGGDTEAFF. The CDR3 region has the DNA TGTGCCATTCGCAGCGTGGGGGGGGACACTGAAGCTTTCTTT. The J gene is TRBJ1-1, the V gene TRBV10-3; tentatively, D is TRBD1 (5 bases). Trimming removed 9 bases from V and 3 bases from J, with 17 bases in between. The CDR3 contains 14 residues. Germline V CDR1 and CDR2: ENHRY, SYGVKD.

The chain links TRBV7-8 to TRBJ1-3; 7 bases line up with TRBD1. CDR1 is SGHVS, CDR2 FQNEAQ, per germline. This CDR3 has 17 amino acids. Trimming cost V 1 base and J 0 bases; bases outside gene matches: 6. The CDR3 DNA is TGTGCCAGCAGCTTAGGGGGCAGGGGGAGCTCTGGAAACACCATATATTTT. This codes for CASSLGGRGSSGNTIYF.